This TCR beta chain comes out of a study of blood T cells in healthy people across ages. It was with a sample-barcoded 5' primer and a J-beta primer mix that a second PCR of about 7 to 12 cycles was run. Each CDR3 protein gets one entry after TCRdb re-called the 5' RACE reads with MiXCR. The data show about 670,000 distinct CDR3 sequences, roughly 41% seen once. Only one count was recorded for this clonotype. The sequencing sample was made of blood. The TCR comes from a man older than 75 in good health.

CDR3 DNA sequence: TGTGCCAGCAGCTACGAGCGGGATAGGGAGCAGTTCTTC. It specifies CASSYERDREQFF. V is TRBV7-2 and J is TRBJ2-1; 7 bases map to TRBD2. Germline-derived CDR1 and CDR2 are SGHTA and FQGNSA. The ends lost 4 bases at V and 10 bases at J; junction bases unmatched: 7. The length of the CDR3 is 13 residues.